This T cell receptor (beta chain) was obtained from a study of blood T cell repertoires in COVID-19. Across the study: PBMCs, B-cell-depleted T cells, or T cells provided the cDNA or gDNA that made up the material.

The CDR3 sequence is 14 residues long. Germline-derived CDR1 and CDR2 are MNHEY and SVGAGI. J lost 6 bases, V lost 5 bases, and 10 bases had no gene match. The assay was immunoSEQ multiplex PCR, and TCRdb's table has in-frame clones only and misses some. Altogether roughly 80,000 clones are present, about four fifths being singletons, with the ten largest covering roughly 10%. Sequencing used peripheral blood. The TCR originated in a human donor in a cohort sampled during active COVID-19. V usage is TRBV6-5 and J usage is TRBJ2-7, with TRBD1 matching over 7 bases. CDR3 nucleotides: TGTGCCAGCAGTCCCCCTCGACAGGGTGCCGAGCAGTACTTC. Amino acids: CASSPPRQGAEQYF.